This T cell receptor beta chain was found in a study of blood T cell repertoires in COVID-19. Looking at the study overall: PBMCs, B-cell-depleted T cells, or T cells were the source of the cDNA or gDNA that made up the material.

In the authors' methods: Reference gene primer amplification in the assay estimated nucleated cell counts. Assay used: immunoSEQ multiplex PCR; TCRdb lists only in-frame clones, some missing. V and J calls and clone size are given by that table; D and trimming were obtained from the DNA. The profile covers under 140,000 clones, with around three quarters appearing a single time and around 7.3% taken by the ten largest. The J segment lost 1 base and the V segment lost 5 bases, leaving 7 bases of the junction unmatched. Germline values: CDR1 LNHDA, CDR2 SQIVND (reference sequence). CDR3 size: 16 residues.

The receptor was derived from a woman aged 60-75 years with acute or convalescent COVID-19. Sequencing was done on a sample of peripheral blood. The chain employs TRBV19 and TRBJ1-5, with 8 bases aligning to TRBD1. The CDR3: CASSFSQGVSNQPQHF. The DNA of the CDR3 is TGTGCCAGTAGTTTCTCACAGGGGGTCAGCAATCAGCCCCAGCATTTT. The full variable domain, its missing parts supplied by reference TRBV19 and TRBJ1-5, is DGGITQSPKYLFRKEGQNVTLSCEQNLNHDAMYWYRQDPGQGLRLIYYSQIVNDFQKGDIAEGYSVSREKKESFPLTVTSAQKNPTAFYLCASSFSQGVSNQPQHFGDGTRLSIL.